The clone carrying this T cell receptor (beta chain) was recorded many times. The antigen remains undetermined. Looked up from germline, CDR1 is SGHRS and CDR2 is YFSETQ. CDR3 length equals 15 residues. The junction had 8 bases not matched to a gene; V was cut back by 5 bases and J by 7 bases. The sample comes from a study of T-cell reconstitution after alpha-beta-depleted transplantation in children. Study conclusions and caveats: Alpha-beta T cells about two months after transplant reportedly derived from several hundred expanded graft clones. Once a year had passed after transplant, T-cell counts and diversity came mostly from newly produced T cells. Day-60 TCRbeta diversity that was high in some patients was derived from surviving recipient T cells and thymic progenitors.

Unique molecular identifiers were incorporated during preparation of the TCRbeta library. In TCRdb, the PCR reads were re-called with MiXCR into one record per CDR3 protein. The data hold hundreds of thousands of distinct CDR3 sequences, with roughly a tenth observed a single time. The clonotype was recovered from a child under two years old with acute myeloid leukemia, due to receive a stem cell transplant. The chain carries TRBV5-1 and TRBJ2-1; TRBD2 matches at 11 bases. Source: PBMCs, taken before TCRalphabeta/CD19-depleted stem cell transplant. The CDR3 region is CASRILAGVGNEQFF. The CDR3 DNA reads TGCGCCAGCAGGATACTAGCGGGAGTGGGAAATGAGCAGTTCTTC.